A single sample is the source of the 8 T cell receptor beta chains below, sequenced in a study of blood T cell repertoires in COVID-19. Sequencing used immunoSEQ multiplex PCR; TCRdb keeps in-frame clones, though not all of them. The sample consists of around 230,000 clones, approximately 86% of them appearing once. The sequenced material came from PBMCs or T cells enriched from blood (not recorded which). These receptors came from a woman in her forties with acute COVID-19.

This clone was detected a few times. V is TRBV6-5 and J is TRBJ1-6; 7 bases are a match to TRBD1. Germline CDR1 and CDR2: MNHEY and SVGAGI. Trimming cost V 8 bases and J 4 bases; bases outside gene matches: 8. The CDR3 loop spans 15 amino acids. CDR3 coding DNA: TGTGCCAGCCTAACAGGGGACACTTATAATTCACCCCTCCACTTT. This translates into CASLTGDTYNSPLHF.

The V call is TRBV11-1, the J call TRBJ2-1; TRBD2 agrees at 9 bases. After removal of 5 bases from V and 4 bases from J, the junction contained 6 bases not matched to a gene. CDR1 SGHAT and CDR2 FQDESV come from the germline V gene (reference sequence). CDR3 length: 15 residues. The CDR3 DNA follows: TGTGCCAGCAGCGGACTAGCGCAAATTTACAATGAGCAGTTCTTC. Amino acid sequence: CASSGLAQIYNEQFF.

This clone occurred once. The chain joins TRBV25-1 to TRBJ1-5; no firm D call. In germline, CDR1 is MGHDK, CDR2 SYGVNS. The V end was cut by 0 bases, the J end by 1 base, with 4 bases between. The CDR3 has 14 residues. The CDR3 here is CASSEYRSNQPQHF. The CDR3 DNA sequence: TGTGCCAGCAGTGAATACAGGAGCAATCAGCCCCAGCATTTT. The full variable domain, completed using reference TRBV25-1 and TRBJ1-5, is EADIYQTPRYLVIGTGKKITLECSQTMGHDKMYWYQQDPGMELHLIHYSYGVNSTEKGDLSSESTVSRIRTEHFPLTLESARPSHTSQYLCASSEYRSNQPQHFGDGTRLSIL.

CDR3 sequence reads: CASSFGLAAYNEQFF. The CDR3 nucleotides are TGTGCCAGCAGTTTCGGACTAGCCGCCTACAATGAGCAGTTCTTC. The chain has TRBV6-5 and TRBJ2-1; 8 bases map to TRBD2. The V gene's germline CDR1 is MNHEY and CDR2 SVGAGI. After removal of 4 bases from V and 2 bases from J, the junction contained 4 bases not matched to a gene. This CDR3 comprises 15 residues.

The gene calls are TRBV3-1 (or the pseudogene TRBV3-2) and TRBJ2-1; 8 bases agree with TRBD2. V shed 6 bases, J shed 6 bases, and the junction held 10 bases outside the gene matches. Looked up from germline, CDR1 is LGHDT and CDR2 is YNNKEL (reference sequence). This CDR3 region has 15 residues. DNA for the CDR3: TGTGCCAGCAGTCCAGCGGGAGTTATGACCAATGAGCAGTTCTTC. As protein: CASSPAGVMTNEQFF.

In its sample, this clone was seen a few times. The gene calls are TRBV14 and TRBJ2-7; 9 positions agree with TRBD2. CDR1 and CDR2 (germline): SGHDN, FVKESK. The V and J ends lost 0 bases and 4 bases, in that order; junction bases with no gene match: 7. This CDR3 spans 16 amino acids. The CDR3 nucleotides read TGTGCCAGCAGCCAAGATATCCTAGCGGGAATGTACGAGCAGTACTTC. The encoded protein is CASSQDILAGMYEQYF.

This chain joins TRBV2 and TRBJ2-7; no firm D call. V was cut by 4 bases and J by 0 bases, with 10 bases left in between. The CDR3 consists of 14 residues. Germline V gives CDR1 SNHLY, CDR2 FYNNEI. CDR3 nucleotide sequence: TGTGCCAGCAGTGGTACAGTGAGCTCCTACGAGCAGTACTTC. Encoded protein: CASSGTVSSYEQYF.

The chain uses TRBV6-1 and TRBJ1-5; no firm D call. The length of the CDR3 is 18 residues. Germline V gives CDR1 MNHNS, CDR2 SASEGT. V lost 1 base and J 1 base, leaving 17 bases between the germline ends. The CDR3 region is CASSEGLGVRASNQPQHF. DNA for the CDR3: TGTGCCAGCAGTGAAGGACTCGGGGTAAGGGCAAGCAATCAGCCCCAGCATTTT.